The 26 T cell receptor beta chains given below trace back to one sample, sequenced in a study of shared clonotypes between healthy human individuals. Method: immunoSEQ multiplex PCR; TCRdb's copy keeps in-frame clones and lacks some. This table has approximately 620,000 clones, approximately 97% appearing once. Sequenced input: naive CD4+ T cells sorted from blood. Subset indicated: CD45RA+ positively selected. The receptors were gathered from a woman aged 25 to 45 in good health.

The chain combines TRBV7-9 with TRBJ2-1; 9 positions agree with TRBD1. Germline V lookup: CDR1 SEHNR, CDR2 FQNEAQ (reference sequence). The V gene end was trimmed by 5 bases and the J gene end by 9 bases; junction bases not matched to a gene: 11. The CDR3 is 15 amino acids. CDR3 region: CASSAGTGLTFEQFF. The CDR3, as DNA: TGTGCCAGCAGCGCGGGGACAGGGCTTACGTTTGAGCAGTTCTTC.

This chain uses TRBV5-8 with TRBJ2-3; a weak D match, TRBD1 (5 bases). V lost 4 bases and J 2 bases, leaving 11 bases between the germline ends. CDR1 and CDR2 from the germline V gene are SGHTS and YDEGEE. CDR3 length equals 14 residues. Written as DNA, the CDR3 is TGTGCCAGCAGCCCAGGACACTCCACAGATACGCAGTATTTT. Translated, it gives CASSPGHSTDTQYF.

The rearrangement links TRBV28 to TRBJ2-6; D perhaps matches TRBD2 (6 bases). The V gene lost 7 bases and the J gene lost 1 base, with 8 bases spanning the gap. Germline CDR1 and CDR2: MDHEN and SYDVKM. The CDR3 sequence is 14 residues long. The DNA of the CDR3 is TGTGCCAGCATCGGAGGGTCTGGGGCCAACGTCCTGACTTTC. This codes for CASIGGSGANVLTF.

In DNA, the CDR3 is TGTGCCAGCAGTTACTCGGGACAGGAGATGAACACTGAAGCTTTCTTT. Its protein is CASSYSGQEMNTEAFF. This sequence joins TRBV6-5 and TRBJ1-1, with TRBD1 identical over 8 bases. The V and J ends lost 0 bases and 0 bases, in that order; junction bases with no gene match: 3. The CDR3 contains 16 residues. Germline loops: CDR1 MNHEY, CDR2 SVGAGI.

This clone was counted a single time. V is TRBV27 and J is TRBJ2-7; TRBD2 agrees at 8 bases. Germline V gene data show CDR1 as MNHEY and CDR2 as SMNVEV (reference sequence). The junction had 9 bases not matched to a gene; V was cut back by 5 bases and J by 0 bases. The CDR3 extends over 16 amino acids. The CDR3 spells CASSNGGVKSSYEQYF. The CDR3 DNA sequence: TGTGCCAGCAGTAACGGGGGGGTCAAAAGCTCCTACGAGCAGTACTTC.

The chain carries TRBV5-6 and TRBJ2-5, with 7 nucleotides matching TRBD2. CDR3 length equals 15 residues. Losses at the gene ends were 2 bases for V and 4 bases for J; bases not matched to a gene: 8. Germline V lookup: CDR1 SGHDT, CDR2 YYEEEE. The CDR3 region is CASSLIAGAGETQYF. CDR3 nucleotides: TGTGCCAGCAGCTTAATAGCGGGCGCAGGAGAGACCCAGTACTTC.

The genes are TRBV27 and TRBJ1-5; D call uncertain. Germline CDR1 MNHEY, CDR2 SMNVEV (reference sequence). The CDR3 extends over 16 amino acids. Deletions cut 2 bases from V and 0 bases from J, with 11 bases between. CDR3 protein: CASSLRRDLSNQPQHF. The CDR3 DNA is TGTGCCAGCAGTTTACGCAGAGACCTTAGCAATCAGCCCCAGCATTTT.

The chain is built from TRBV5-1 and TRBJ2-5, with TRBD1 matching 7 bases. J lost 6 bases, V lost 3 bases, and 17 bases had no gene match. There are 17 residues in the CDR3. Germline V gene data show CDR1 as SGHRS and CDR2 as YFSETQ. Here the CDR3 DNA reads TGCGCCAGCAGCTCCGCCGTCAGAGGGGGCCAGCGAAAGACCCAGTACTTC. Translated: CASSSAVRGGQRKTQYF.

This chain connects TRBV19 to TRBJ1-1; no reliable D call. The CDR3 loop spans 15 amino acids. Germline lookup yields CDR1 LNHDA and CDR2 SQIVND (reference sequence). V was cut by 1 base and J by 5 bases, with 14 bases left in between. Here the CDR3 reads CASSIVRSDNTEAFF. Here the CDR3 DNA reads TGTGCCAGTAGTATAGTTAGGAGTGACAATACTGAAGCTTTCTTT.

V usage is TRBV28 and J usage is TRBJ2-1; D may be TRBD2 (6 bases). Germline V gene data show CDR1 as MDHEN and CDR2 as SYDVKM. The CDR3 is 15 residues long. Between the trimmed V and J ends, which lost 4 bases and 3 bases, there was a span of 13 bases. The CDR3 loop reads CASSSSGTGYNEQFF. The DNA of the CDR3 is TGTGCCAGCAGTTCCTCCGGGACTGGCTACAATGAGCAGTTCTTC.

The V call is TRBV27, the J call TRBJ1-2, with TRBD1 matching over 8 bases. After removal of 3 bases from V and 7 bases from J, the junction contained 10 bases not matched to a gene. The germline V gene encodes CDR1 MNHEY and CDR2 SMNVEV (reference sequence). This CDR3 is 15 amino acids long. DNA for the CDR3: TGTGCCAGCAGTTTTACTCAGGGGGCGGTCCGTGGCTACACCTTC. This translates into CASSFTQGAVRGYTF.

In DNA form, the CDR3 reads TGCGCCAGCAGTGTAGGGACTAGCTCCCGTTCGCAGTATTTT. Encoded protein: CASSVGTSSRSQYF. The V call is TRBV10-1, the J call TRBJ2-3; 9 bases fit TRBD2. The CDR3 has 14 amino acids. J gave up 10 bases and V 4 bases, and 9 bases lay outside the gene matches. Germline CDR1 WNHNN, CDR2 SYGVQD (reference sequence).

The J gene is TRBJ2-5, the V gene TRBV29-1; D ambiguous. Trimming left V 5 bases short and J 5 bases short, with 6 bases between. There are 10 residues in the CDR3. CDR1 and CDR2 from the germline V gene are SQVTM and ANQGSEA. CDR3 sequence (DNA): TGCAGCGTTTCGTATGAGACCCAGTACTTC. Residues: CSVSYETQYF.

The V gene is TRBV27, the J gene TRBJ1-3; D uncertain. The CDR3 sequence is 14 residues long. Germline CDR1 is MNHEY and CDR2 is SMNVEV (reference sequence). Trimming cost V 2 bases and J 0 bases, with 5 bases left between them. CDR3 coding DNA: TGTGCCAGCAGTTTAGGGTACTCTGGAAACACCATATATTTT. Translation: CASSLGYSGNTIYF.

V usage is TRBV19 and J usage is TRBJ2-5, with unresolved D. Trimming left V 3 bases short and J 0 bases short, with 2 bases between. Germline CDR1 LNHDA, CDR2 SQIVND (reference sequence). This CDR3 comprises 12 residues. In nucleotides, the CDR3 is TGTGCCAGTAGTATCGACCAAGAGACCCAGTACTTC. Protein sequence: CASSIDQETQYF.

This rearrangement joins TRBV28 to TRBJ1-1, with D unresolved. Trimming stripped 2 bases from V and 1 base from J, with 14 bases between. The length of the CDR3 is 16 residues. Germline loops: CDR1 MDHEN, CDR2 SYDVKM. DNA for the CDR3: TGTGCCAGCAGTTTAGGGATAAGCAGCGGGAACACTGAAGCTTTCTTT. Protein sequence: CASSLGISSGNTEAFF. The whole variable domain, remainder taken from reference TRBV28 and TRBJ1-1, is DVKVTQSSRYLVKRTGEKVFLECVQDMDHENMFWYRQDPGLGLRLIYFSYDVKMKEKGDIPEGYSVSREKKERFSLILESASTNQTSMYLCASSLGISSGNTEAFFGQGTRLTVV.

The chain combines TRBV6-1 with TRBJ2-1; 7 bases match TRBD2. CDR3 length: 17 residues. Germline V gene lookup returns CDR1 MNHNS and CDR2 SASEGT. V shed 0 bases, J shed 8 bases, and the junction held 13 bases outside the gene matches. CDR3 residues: CASSEALGASGRDEQFF. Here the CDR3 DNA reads TGTGCCAGCAGTGAAGCTTTGGGTGCTAGCGGCCGGGATGAGCAGTTCTTC.

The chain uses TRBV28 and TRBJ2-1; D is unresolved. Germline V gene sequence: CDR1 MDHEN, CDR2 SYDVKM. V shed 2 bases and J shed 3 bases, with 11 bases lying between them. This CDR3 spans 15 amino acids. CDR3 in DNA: TGTGCCAGCAGTTTAACCCGGAAAGGCTACAATGAGCAGTTCTTC. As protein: CASSLTRKGYNEQFF.

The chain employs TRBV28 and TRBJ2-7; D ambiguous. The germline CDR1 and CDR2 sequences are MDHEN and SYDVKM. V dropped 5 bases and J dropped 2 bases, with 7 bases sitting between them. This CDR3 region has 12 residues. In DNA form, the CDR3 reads TGTGCCAGCAGTAGCCGCCCCTACGAGCAGTACTTC. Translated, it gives CASSSRPYEQYF. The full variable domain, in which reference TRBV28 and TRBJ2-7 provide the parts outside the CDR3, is DVKVTQSSRYLVKRTGEKVFLECVQDMDHENMFWYRQDPGLGLRLIYFSYDVKMKEKGDIPEGYSVSREKKERFSLILESASTNQTSMYLCASSSRPYEQYFGPGTRLTVT.

The CDR3: CASSVLLAGVSNEQFF. The CDR3 DNA sequence: TGTGCCAGCAGCGTACTCCTAGCGGGAGTCTCCAATGAGCAGTTCTTC. The chain employs TRBV9 and TRBJ2-1; 10 bases are a match to TRBD2. The CDR3 loop spans 16 amino acids. V shed 1 base, J shed 6 bases, and the junction held 7 bases outside the gene matches. The V gene's germline CDR1 is SGDLS and CDR2 YYNGEE.

The CDR3 is CASSLEGTSTDTQYF. The CDR3 region has the DNA TGTGCCAGCAGCCTCGAGGGCACTAGCACAGATACGCAGTATTTT. The rearrangement links TRBV11-3 to TRBJ2-3, with a tentative D call TRBD2 (5 bases). Trimming stripped 5 bases from V and 0 bases from J, with 12 bases between. Germline assignment: CDR1 SGHNT and CDR2 YENEEA. The CDR3 runs to 15 residues.

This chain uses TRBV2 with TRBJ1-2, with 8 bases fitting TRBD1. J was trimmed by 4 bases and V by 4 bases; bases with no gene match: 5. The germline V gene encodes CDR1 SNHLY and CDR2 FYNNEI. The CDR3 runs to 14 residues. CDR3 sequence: CASSGTGTGYGYTF. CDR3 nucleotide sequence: TGTGCCAGCAGTGGGACAGGGACAGGCTATGGCTACACCTTC.

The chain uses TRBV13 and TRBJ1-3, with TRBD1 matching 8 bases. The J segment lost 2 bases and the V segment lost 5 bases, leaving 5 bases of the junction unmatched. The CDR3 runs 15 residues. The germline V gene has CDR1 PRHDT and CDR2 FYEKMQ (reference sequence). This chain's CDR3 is CASSPQGAAGNTIYF. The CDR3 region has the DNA TGTGCCAGCAGCCCCCAGGGGGCAGCTGGAAACACCATATATTTT.

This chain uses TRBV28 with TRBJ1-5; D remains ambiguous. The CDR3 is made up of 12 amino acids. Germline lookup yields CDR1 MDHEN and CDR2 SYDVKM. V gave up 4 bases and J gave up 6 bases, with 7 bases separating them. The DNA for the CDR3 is TGTGCCAGCAGTTCTTTTAGTCAGCCCCAGCATTTT. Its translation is CASSSFSQPQHF.

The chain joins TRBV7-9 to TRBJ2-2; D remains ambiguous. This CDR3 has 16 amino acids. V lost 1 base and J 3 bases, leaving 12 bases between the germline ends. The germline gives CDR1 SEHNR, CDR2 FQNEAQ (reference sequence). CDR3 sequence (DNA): TGTGCCAGCAGCTTAGGTCGGATCTCAGACACCGGGGAGCTGTTTTTT. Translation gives CASSLGRISDTGELFF.

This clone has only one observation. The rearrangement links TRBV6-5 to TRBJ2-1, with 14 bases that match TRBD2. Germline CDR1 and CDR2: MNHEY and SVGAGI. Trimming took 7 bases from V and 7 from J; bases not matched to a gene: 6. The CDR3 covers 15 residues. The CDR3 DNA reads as TGTGCCAGCAACCGACTAGCGGGAGGGGAAAATGAGCAGTTCTTC. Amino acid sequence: CASNRLAGGENEQFF.